This is a list of T cell receptor beta chains from one sample in a study of neoadjuvant nivolumab and ipilimumab in lung cancer. The method was immunoSEQ multiplex PCR; TCRdb's version includes in-frame clones alone and lacks a portion of them. The repertoire consists of about 26,000 clones, with about 81% occurring once and the leading ten covering approximately 8.6%. The material was tumor tissue, obtained after neoadjuvant nivolumab, alone or with ipilimumab, at or shortly before surgery. Every receptor here comes from an adult with non-small cell lung cancer. The CDR3 runs from the conserved cysteine through the conserved F or W. A D gene is named only where the DNA matches it firmly. The listing skips clone size in some rows; elsewhere it reads once, few, many or a size class.

CDR3	DNA	size	J	D	V
CASSSEDEVDFF	TGTGCCAGCAGCTCCGAGGACGAAGTGGATTTCTTT	NA	TRBJ1-1	NA	TRBV7-2
CAWSPDFQGNQPQHF	TGTGCCTGGAGTCCAGACTTTCAGGGGAATCAGCCCCAGCATTTT	NA	TRBJ1-5	NA	TRBV30
CASSYSPAFF	TGTGCCAGCAGTTACTCCCCGGCTTTCTTT	few	TRBJ1-1	NA	TRBV6-5
CASTLETGNTEAFF	TGTGCCAGCACCCTTGAGACAGGGAACACTGAAGCTTTCTTT	NA	TRBJ1-1	NA	TRBV11-3
CASGTGRGTEAFF	TGTGCCAGCGGTACAGGGAGAGGCACTGAAGCTTTCTTT	NA	TRBJ1-1	NA	TRBV25-1
CASSVGQGMGSTEAFF	TGTGCCAGCAGTGTAGGACAGGGAATGGGGAGCACTGAAGCTTTCTTT	NA	TRBJ1-1	TRBD1	TRBV6-4
CASSQDHGQPQHF	TGTGCCAGCAGCCAAGATCATGGCCAGCCCCAGCATTTT	NA	TRBJ1-5	NA	TRBV4-2
CSVTLATGTEAFF	TGCAGCGTTACATTAGCCACGGGGACTGAAGCTTTCTTT	NA	TRBJ1-1	NA	TRBV29-1
CASREDRGTGELFF	TGTGCCAGCAGAGAGGATAGGGGGACCGGGGAGCTGTTTTTT	NA	TRBJ2-2	NA	TRBV2
CASSRRGRGTGELFF	TGTGCCAGCAGCCGCCGGGGACGGGGGACCGGGGAGCTGTTTTTT	NA	TRBJ2-2	NA	TRBV13
CASSSTGGTEAFF	TGCGCCAGCAGCAGCACGGGGGGCACTGAAGCTTTCTTT	NA	TRBJ1-1	NA	TRBV5-1